This T cell receptor beta chain was obtained from a study of radiotherapy plus CTLA-4 blockade in lung cancer. Study-wide results and limits: Strongest reported response predictors: early blood clone changes and post-radiation interferon-beta.

Focal radiation was given together with CTLA-4 blockade (ipilimumab) to patients with chemo-refractory metastatic non-small-cell lung cancer. Sequencing was performed with immunoSEQ multiplex PCR; in TCRdb, only in-frame clones are kept and a portion is missing. This sample has 90,000 to 100,000 clones, with about four fifths found just once. This clone was found once. Its antigen is still unknown. The CDR3 extends over 18 amino acids. V dropped 0 bases and J dropped 6 bases, with 20 bases sitting between them. Germline CDR1 is SGHTA and CDR2 is FQGNSA. The TCR was taken from a human donor with non-small cell lung cancer who had a partial response to radiotherapy plus ipilimumab. Some clones in this sample may be carry-over from other donors' samples. The rearrangement joins TRBV7-2 to TRBJ2-2; perhaps TRBD2 as D (6 bases). The source material was peripheral blood, sampled from a patient treated with radiotherapy plus ipilimumab. Here the CDR3 reads CASSLALGAGSGAGELFF. CDR3 nucleotide sequence: TGTGCCAGCAGCTTAGCACTCGGGGCGGGGTCCGGTGCCGGGGAGCTGTTTTTT.